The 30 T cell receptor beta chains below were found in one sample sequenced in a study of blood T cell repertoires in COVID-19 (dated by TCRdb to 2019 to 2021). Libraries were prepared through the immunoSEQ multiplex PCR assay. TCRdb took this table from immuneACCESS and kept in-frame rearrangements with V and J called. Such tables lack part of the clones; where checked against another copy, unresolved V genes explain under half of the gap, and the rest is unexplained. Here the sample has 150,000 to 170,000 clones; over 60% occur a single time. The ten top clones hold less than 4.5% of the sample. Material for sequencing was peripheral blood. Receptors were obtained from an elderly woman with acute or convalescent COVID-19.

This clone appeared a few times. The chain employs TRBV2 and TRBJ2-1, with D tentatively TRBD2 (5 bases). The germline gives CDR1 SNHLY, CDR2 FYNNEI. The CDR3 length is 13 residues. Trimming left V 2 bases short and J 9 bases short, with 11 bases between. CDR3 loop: CASSETTRSEQFF. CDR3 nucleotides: TGTGCCAGCAGTGAAACCACTAGGAGTGAGCAGTTCTTC.

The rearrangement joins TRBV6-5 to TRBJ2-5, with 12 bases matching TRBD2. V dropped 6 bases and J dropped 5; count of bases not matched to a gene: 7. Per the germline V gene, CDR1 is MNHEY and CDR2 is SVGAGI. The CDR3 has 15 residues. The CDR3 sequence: CASRLTSGSVETQYF. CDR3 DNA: TGTGCCAGCAGGTTGACTAGCGGGAGTGTCGAGACCCAGTACTTC.

CDR3 protein: CASSPRQYPGELFF. The CDR3 DNA is TGTGCCAGCAGCCCACGACAGTATCCCGGGGAGCTGTTTTTT. The chain combines TRBV11-2 with TRBJ2-2; TRBD1 is a possible D gene (5 bases). Germline CDR1 reads SGHAT; CDR2 reads FQNNGV. The ends were cut back, 5 bases at V and 6 bases at J, with 13 bases in the middle. The CDR3 is 14 residues long.

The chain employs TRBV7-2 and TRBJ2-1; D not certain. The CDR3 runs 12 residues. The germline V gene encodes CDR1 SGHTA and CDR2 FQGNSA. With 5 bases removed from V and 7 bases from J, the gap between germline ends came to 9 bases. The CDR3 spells CASSLSRNEQFF. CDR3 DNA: TGTGCCAGCAGCCTTTCCAGGAATGAGCAGTTCTTC.

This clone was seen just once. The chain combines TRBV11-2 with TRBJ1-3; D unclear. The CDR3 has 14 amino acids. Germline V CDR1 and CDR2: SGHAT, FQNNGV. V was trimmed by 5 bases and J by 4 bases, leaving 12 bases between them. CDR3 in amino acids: CASSVPAGGNTIYF. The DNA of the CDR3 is TGTGCCAGCAGCGTACCAGCGGGGGGAAACACCATATATTTT. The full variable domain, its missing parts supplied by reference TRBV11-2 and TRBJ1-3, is EAGVAQSPRYKIIEKRQSVAFWCNPISGHATLYWYQQILGQGPKLLIQFQNNGVVDDSQLPKDRFSAERLKGVDSTLKIQPAKLEDSAVYLCASSVPAGGNTIYFGEGSWLTVV.

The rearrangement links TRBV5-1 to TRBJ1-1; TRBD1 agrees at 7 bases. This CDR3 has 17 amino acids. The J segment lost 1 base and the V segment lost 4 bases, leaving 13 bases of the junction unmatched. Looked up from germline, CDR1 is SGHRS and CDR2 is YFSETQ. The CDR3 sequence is CASSPGQRPRGNTEAFF. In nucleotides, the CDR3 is TGCGCCAGCAGCCCGGGACAGCGCCCGCGGGGGAACACTGAAGCTTTCTTT. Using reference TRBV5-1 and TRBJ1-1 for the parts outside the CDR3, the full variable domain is KAGVTQTPRYLIKTRGQQVTLSCSPISGHRSVSWYQQTPGQGLQFLFEYFSETQRNKGNFPGRFSGRQFSNSRSEMNVSTLELGDSALYLCASSPGQRPRGNTEAFFGQGTRLTVV.

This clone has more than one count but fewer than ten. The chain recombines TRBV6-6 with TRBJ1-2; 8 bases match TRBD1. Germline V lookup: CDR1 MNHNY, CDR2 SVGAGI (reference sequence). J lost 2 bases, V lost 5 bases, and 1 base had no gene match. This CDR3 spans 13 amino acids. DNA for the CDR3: TGTGCCAGCAGTCGACAGGGGAACTATGGCTACACCTTC. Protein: CASSRQGNYGYTF.

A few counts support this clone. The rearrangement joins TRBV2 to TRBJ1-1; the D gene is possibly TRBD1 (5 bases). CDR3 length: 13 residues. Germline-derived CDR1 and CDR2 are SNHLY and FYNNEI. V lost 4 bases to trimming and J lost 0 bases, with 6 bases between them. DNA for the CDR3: TGTGCCAGCAGTGCAGGGTTGAACACTGAAGCTTTCTTT. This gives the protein CASSAGLNTEAFF.

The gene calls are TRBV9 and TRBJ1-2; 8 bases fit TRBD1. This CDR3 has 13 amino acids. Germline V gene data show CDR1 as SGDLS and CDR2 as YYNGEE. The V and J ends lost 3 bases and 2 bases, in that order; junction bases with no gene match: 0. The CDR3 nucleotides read TGTGCCAGCAGCGGACAGGGGAACTATGGCTACACCTTC. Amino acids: CASSGQGNYGYTF.

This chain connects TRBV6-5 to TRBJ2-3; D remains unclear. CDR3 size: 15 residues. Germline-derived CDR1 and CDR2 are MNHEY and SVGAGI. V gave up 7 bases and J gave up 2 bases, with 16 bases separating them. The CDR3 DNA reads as TGTGCCAGCAACCGAGGCAACCAATACACAGATACGCAGTATTTT. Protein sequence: CASNRGNQYTDTQYF.

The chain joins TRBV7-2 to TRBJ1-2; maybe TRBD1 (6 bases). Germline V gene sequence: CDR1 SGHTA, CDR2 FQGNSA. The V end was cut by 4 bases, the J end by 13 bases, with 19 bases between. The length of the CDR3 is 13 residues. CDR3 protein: CASSSTGSRSLTF. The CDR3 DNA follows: TGTGCCAGCAGCTCTACAGGGTCCCGTAGTCTCACCTTC.

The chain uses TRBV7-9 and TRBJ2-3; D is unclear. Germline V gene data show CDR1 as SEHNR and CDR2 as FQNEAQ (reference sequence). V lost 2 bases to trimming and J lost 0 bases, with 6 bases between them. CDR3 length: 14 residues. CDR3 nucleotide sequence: TGTGCCAGCAGCTTATCCGTAAGCACAGATACGCAGTATTTT. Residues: CASSLSVSTDTQYF. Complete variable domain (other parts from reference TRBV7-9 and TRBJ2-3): DTGVSQNPRHKITKRGQNVTFRCDPISEHNRLYWYRQTLGQGPEFLTYFQNEAQLEKSRLLSDRFSAERPKGSFSTLEIQRTEQGDSAMYLCASSLSVSTDTQYFGPGTRLTVL.

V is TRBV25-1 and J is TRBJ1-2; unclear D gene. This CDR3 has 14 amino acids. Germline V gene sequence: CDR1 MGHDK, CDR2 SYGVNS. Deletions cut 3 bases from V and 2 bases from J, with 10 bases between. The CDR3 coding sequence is TGTGCCAGCAGTGATTCGGAGGGAAACTATGGCTACACCTTC. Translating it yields CASSDSEGNYGYTF.

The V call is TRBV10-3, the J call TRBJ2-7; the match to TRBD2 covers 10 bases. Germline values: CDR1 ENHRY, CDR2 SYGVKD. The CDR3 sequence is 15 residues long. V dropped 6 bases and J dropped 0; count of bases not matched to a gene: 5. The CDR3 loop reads CAIRRTSGNSYEQYF. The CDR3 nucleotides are TGTGCCATCAGGCGGACTAGCGGCAACTCCTACGAGCAGTACTTC.

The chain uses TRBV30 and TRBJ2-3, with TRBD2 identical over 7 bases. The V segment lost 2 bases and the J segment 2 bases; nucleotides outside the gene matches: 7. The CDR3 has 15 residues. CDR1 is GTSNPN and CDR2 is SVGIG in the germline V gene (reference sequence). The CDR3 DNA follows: TGTGCCTGGAGTCACTTTCGGGGGGTCACAGATACGCAGTATTTT. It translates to CAWSHFRGVTDTQYF.

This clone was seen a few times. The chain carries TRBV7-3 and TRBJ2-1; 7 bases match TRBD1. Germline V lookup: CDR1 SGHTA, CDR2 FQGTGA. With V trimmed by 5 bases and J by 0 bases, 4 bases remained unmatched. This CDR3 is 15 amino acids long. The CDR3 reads CASSPTGTSYNEQFF. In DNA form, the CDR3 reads TGTGCCAGCAGCCCGACAGGGACCTCCTACAATGAGCAGTTCTTC.

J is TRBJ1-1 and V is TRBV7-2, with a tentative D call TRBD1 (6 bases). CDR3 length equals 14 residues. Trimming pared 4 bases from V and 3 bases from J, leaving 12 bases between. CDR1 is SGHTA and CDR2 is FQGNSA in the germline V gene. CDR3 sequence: CASSSTGSDTEAFF. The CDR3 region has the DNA TGTGCCAGCAGCTCAACAGGGTCGGACACTGAAGCTTTCTTT.

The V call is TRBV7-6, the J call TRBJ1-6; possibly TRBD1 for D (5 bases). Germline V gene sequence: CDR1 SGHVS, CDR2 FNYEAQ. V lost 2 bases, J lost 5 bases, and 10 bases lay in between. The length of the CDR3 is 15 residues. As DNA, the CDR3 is TGTGCCAGCAGCTTAACGCGACAGAATAATTCACCCCTCCACTTT. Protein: CASSLTRQNNSPLHF.

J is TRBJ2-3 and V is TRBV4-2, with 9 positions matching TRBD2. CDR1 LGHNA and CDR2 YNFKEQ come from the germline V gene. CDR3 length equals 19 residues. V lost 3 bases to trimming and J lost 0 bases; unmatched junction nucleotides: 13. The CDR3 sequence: CASSQQAGASGTSTDTQYF. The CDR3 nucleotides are TGTGCCAGCAGCCAGCAAGCCGGGGCTAGCGGGACCAGCACAGATACGCAGTATTTT.

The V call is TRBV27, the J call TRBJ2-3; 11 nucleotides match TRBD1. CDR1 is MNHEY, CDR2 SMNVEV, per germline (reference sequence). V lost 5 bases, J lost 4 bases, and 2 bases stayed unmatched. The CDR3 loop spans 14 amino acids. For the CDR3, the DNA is TGTGCCAGCAGTGGGACAGGGGGGTCAGATACGCAGTATTTT. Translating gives CASSGTGGSDTQYF.

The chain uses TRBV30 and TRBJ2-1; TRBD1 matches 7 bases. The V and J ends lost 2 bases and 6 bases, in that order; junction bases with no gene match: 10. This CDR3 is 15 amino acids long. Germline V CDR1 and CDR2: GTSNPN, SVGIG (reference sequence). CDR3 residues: CAWSPPRGRGNEQFF. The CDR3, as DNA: TGTGCCTGGAGTCCCCCCAGGGGGAGAGGCAATGAGCAGTTCTTC.

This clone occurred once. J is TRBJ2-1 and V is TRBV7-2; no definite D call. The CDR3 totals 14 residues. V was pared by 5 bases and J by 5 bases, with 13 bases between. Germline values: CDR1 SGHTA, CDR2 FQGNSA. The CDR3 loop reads CASSPARANNEQFF. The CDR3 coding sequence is TGTGCCAGCAGCCCGGCCCGAGCGAACAATGAGCAGTTCTTC.

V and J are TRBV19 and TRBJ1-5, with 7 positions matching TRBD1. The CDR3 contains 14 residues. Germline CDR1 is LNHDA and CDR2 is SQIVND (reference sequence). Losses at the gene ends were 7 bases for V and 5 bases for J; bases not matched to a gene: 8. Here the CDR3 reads CASTTTGWDQPQHF. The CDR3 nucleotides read TGTGCCAGTACCACGACAGGGTGGGATCAGCCCCAGCATTTT.

CDR3 amino acids: CSASANYGYTF. The CDR3 DNA sequence: TGCAGTGCTAGCGCGAACTATGGCTACACCTTC. V and J are TRBV20-1 and TRBJ1-2; D uncertain. Germline V gene sequence: CDR1 DFQATT, CDR2 SNEGSKA (reference sequence). Trimming took off 3 bases at V and 2 bases at J, with 4 bases between the two ends. This CDR3 comprises 11 residues.

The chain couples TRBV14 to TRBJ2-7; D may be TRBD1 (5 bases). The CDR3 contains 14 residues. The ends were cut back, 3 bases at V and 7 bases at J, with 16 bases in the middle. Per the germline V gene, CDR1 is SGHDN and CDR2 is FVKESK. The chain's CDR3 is CASSHWGRPVEQYF. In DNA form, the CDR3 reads TGTGCCAGCAGCCATTGGGGCCGCCCCGTGGAGCAGTACTTC.

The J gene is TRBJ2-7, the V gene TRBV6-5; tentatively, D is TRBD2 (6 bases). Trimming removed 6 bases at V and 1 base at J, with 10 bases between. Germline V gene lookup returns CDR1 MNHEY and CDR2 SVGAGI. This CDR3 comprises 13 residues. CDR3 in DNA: TGTGCCAGCAGCTCCGGGGGTTCCTACGAGCAGTACTTC. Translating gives CASSSGGSYEQYF.

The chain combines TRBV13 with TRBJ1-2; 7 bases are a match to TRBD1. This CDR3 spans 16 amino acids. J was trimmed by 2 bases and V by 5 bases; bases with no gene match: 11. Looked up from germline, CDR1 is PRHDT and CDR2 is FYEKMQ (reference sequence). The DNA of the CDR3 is TGTGCCAGCAGCGCAGGTGCGAGGGGGCGCAACTATGGCTACACCTTC. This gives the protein CASSAGARGRNYGYTF.

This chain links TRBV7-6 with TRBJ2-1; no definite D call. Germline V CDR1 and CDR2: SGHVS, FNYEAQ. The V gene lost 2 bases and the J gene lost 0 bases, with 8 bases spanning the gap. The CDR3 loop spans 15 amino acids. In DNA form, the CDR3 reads TGTGCCAGCAGCTTATTGAGAGCCTCCTACAATGAGCAGTTCTTC. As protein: CASSLLRASYNEQFF.

The CDR3 protein is CATSRLWPDNSPLHF. CDR3 DNA: TGTGCCACCAGCAGACTCTGGCCTGATAATTCACCCCTCCACTTT. The rearrangement uses TRBV15 and TRBJ1-6; the D is unclear. Trimming left V 2 bases short and J 5 bases short, with 10 bases between. Per the germline V gene, CDR1 is LNHNV and CDR2 is YYDKDF (reference sequence). This CDR3 region has 15 residues.

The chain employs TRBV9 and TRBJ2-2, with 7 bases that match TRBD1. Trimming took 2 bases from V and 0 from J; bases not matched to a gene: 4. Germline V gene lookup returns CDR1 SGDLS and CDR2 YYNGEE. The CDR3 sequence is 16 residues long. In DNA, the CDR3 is TGTGCCAGCAGCGTTGGGACAGATCCGAACACCGGGGAGCTGTTTTTT. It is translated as CASSVGTDPNTGELFF.